This TCR beta chain was retrieved from a study of shared clonotypes between healthy human individuals (dated by TCRdb to the early 2020s). With respect to the entire study: The cohort comprised a couple of women and a few men aged 18 to 49 years. To estimate repertoire size and how much clonotypes are shared between individuals, the study performed deep sequencing of blood TCR repertoires from roughly five healthy adults. For each donor, three plates each were used for CD4 naive and CD4 memory, two plates were used for CD8 naive, and one plate was used for CD8 memory. Between about 0.94 and 10 billion PBMCs per donor were obtained by leukapheresis. To increase sequencing depth and limit assay-specific biases, TCR repertoire library preparation and sequencing were carried out by different laboratories using diverse techniques.

Including the terminal cysteine and phenylalanine, the CDR3 comprises 16 residues. Of the read, only the CDR3 DNA is kept; its 48 bases are in frame from base 1. On this clone: Its antigen is currently not known. No clone much larger than this one lies a single base away; base qualities are absent.

Donors were healthy HIV-negative adults with no recently reported acute infections or vaccinations. Every donor was a Caucasian adult living in Nashville, Tennessee, USA. CD8 memory samples were composed of magnetically selected CD45RO+ cells combined with CCR7-negative CD45RA+ effector memory (TemRA) cells. After blood collection by leukapheresis, PBMCs were isolated using Ficoll-Histopaque density gradient centrifugation and then cryopreserved in the vapor phase of liquid nitrogen. Analytical flow cytometry was used to check the purity and quantity of every magnetically sorted T cell population. Genomic DNA was isolated from each sorted fraction and quantified by UV absorbance on a Nanodrop 2000c. Broad study findings and their caveats: Naive subsets generally had larger estimated clonotype richness than memory subsets. The small number of donors limited the genetic and exposure-history diversity represented. Based on pairwise subsampling, the degree of clonotype sharing among donors was expected to be affected by sequencing depth. Only blood was sampled, and tissue TCR repertoires likely differ from those in blood. Even with the large sequencing depth, rarefaction of the sorted-subset datasets indicated that sequencing was incomplete. Higher generation probabilities were observed for clonotypes shared by all four sorted-subset donors than for non-shared clonotypes. Roughly 5% of naive CD4, roughly 3.6% of naive CD8, 2.3% of memory CD4, and approximately 0.39% of memory CD8 clonotypes were shared across a few donors.

Using the deep immunoSEQ assay, TCR CDR3 regions were amplified from genomic DNA by multiplex PCR. For each cell subset, the extracted genomic DNA was distributed evenly across all wells of several immunoSEQ 96-well plates, and each plate served as one replicate. For sorted subsets, each replicate PCR was loaded with 200 ng genomic DNA, equivalent to roughly 30,000 T cell genomes. The purified libraries were quantified using a Qubit 3.0 fluorometer, sized with a Bioanalyzer 2100, and then quantified again using the KAPA Library Quantification kit. Each immunoSEQ 96-well plate was sequenced on its own single-read 150-cycle Illumina NextSeq 550 flow cell. The authors processed their data as follows. Because only junctional sequences without quality scores were contained in the immunoSEQ output, filtering matching that applied to full-length reads could not be performed. To assign V/J genes and CDR3, sequences were annotated against IMGT germline references using PyIR, a Python wrapper for IgBLAST v1.9. Reads were filtered out if the reads had weak V/J assignments (E-value above 1e-6), no CDR3, stop codons, out-of-frame junctions, or ambiguous translated residues. A V3J clonotype was defined by an identical inferred V gene, J gene, and CDR3 amino acid sequence. The percentage overlap between two repertoires was calculated by dividing the number of shared unique clonotypes by the size of the smaller repertoire. Three approaches were used to assess repertoire richness: RTK rarefaction, the Chao1 estimator, and Recon v2.1 estimates of unobserved clonotypes. Generation probabilities were computed with OLGA for all TCRbeta clonotypes obtained by the gDNA method from a handful of donors. Entries here come from immuneACCESS through TCRdb and include only in-frame sequences with V and J called. Some clones fail to appear in such tables; in the studies checked, an unresolved V gene covers under half of the shortfall, and the cause of the remainder is unknown. V, J and clone size reflect that table, while D and trimming were determined from the DNA. For this sample the table gives some 690,000 clones, of which around 90% were detected only once. The ten largest clonotypes hold roughly 36% of the sample.

The receptor comes from a man younger than 35 in good health. Some clones in this sample may be carry-over from other donors' samples. The material sequenced was memory CD8+ T cells from PBMCs. The cell subset or site label for this specimen denotes: CD45RO+ cells pooled with CCR7-negative TemRA cells. This sequence uses TRBV12-1 and TRBJ1-5; the D call TRBD1 from the table was never checked on the DNA. TRBV12-1 is designated a pseudogene. CDR3 loop: CASSWDRGEGNQPQHF. The DNA reads as follows: TGTGCCAGCAGCTGGGACAGGGGCGAAGGCAATCAGCCCCAGCATTTT.